This passage covers 30 T cell receptor beta chains from one sample sequenced in a study of Ad26.COV2.S vaccination and SARS-CoV-2 variants listed by TCRdb under 2021. To prepare the library, the immunoSEQ multiplex PCR assay was applied. TCRdb re-hosts the immuneACCESS table, in-frame sequences only. Its copies lack some clones; in the studies checked, an unresolved V gene accounts for under half of them, and the cause for the rest is not known. The sample table holds roughly 680,000 clones, of which 80% to 90% were seen once. The ten largest clones add up to 1.5% of the sample. The treatment or condition label, read with the paper, signifies: over 15 received Ad26.COV2.S at low or high dose, single or two shots; several received placebo; per-sample allocation not given. Repertoires of vaccine and placebo recipients were sequenced from samples taken on day 63 after the first injection. The sample here was peripheral blood, taken in a trial of Ad26.COV2.S vaccine versus placebo. The receptor source for this set is a person aged 18-65 years who received the Ad26.COV2.S COVID-19 vaccine or a placebo.

This chain joins TRBV13 and TRBJ2-5; 8 nucleotides agree with TRBD1. J was trimmed by 5 bases and V by 4 bases; bases with no gene match: 3. Germline V gene data show CDR1 as PRHDT and CDR2 as FYEKMQ (reference sequence). This CDR3 contains 13 residues. For the CDR3, the DNA is TGTGCCAGCAGCTCGACAGGGGAGGAGACCCAGTACTTC. Encoded protein: CASSSTGEETQYF.

This rearrangement joins TRBV7-9 to TRBJ1-2; 8 positions match TRBD1. This CDR3 contains 13 residues. The junction had 7 bases not matched to a gene; V was cut back by 6 bases and J by 7 bases. Germline CDR1 is SEHNR and CDR2 is FQNEAQ (reference sequence). CDR3: CASRPGGASGYTF. The CDR3 DNA sequence: TGTGCCAGCAGACCAGGGGGCGCGAGTGGCTACACCTTC.

The chain joins TRBV5-4 to TRBJ2-1; 10 bases match TRBD1. The CDR3 is 16 residues long. The V segment lost 2 bases and the J segment 5 bases; nucleotides outside the gene matches: 7. Germline CDR1 is SGHNT and CDR2 is YYREEE (reference sequence). The chain's CDR3 is CASSLGVGTGDNEQFF. As DNA, the CDR3 is TGTGCCAGCAGCTTAGGGGTAGGGACAGGGGACAATGAGCAGTTCTTC.

The rearrangement uses TRBV10-3 and TRBJ2-5, with TRBD2 matching over 12 bases. The CDR3 consists of 14 residues. Trimming at V came to 4 bases and at J to 5 bases, leaving 2 bases not matched to a gene. CDR1 and CDR2 (germline): ENHRY, SYGVKD. CDR3 amino acids: CAISGLAGAETQYF. DNA of the CDR3: TGTGCCATCAGTGGACTAGCGGGGGCGGAGACCCAGTACTTC.

This clone was found once. The chain is built from TRBV4-3 and TRBJ2-2; D perhaps matches TRBD2 (5 bases). The length of the CDR3 is 16 residues. The V end lost 0 bases, the J end lost 4 bases, and 12 bases lay between the germline ends. Germline V gives CDR1 LGHNA, CDR2 YSLEER. The CDR3 region has the DNA TGCGCCAGCAGCCAAGATCCCCAAGGGAGCACCGGGGAGCTGTTTTTT. This encodes CASSQDPQGSTGELFF.

This chain links TRBV5-1 with TRBJ1-1; 7 positions match TRBD1. The V gene end was trimmed by 3 bases and the J gene end by 6 bases; junction bases not matched to a gene: 8. Germline V gene data show CDR1 as SGHRS and CDR2 as YFSETQ. This CDR3 contains 14 residues. The CDR3 is CASSSNRGWAEAFF. As DNA, the CDR3 is TGCGCCAGCAGCTCCAACAGGGGATGGGCTGAAGCTTTCTTT.

A single count supports this clone. The chain is built from TRBV27 and TRBJ2-7, with TRBD2 matching over 12 bases. CDR3 length: 15 residues. CDR1 is MNHEY and CDR2 is SMNVEV in the germline V gene (reference sequence). Trimming cost V 7 bases and J 2 bases; bases outside gene matches: 6. The CDR3 protein is CASTGGLAGTYEQYF. As DNA, the CDR3 is TGTGCCAGCACCGGGGGACTAGCGGGCACCTACGAGCAGTACTTC.

The CDR3 is CATSRDRGVQEAFF. DNA of the CDR3: TGTGCCACCAGCAGAGATCGCGGGGTCCAGGAAGCTTTCTTT. The chain combines TRBV15 with TRBJ1-1, with D unresolved. V lost 0 bases, J lost 8 bases, and 13 bases lay in between. The germline gives CDR1 LNHNV, CDR2 YYDKDF (reference sequence). CDR3 length: 14 residues.

The rearrangement links TRBV7-9 to TRBJ2-4; TRBD2 is a possible D gene (5 bases). There are 14 residues in the CDR3. The germline CDR1 and CDR2 sequences are SEHNR and FQNEAQ (reference sequence). The V gene lost 5 bases and the J gene lost 6 bases, with 14 bases spanning the gap. The CDR3 spells CASSPDGGLNIQYF. The CDR3 DNA reads TGTGCCAGCAGCCCGGACGGCGGGCTAAACATTCAGTACTTC. The entire variable domain, with the rest obtained from reference TRBV7-9 and TRBJ2-4, is as follows: DTGVSQNPRHKITKRGQNVTFRCDPISEHNRLYWYRQTLGQGPEFLTYFQNEAQLEKSRLLSDRFSAERPKGSFSTLEIQRTEQGDSAMYLCASSPDGGLNIQYFGAGTRLSVL.

This chain connects TRBV3-1 (or the pseudogene TRBV3-2) to TRBJ2-1, with D perhaps matching TRBD1 or TRBD2 (5 bases each). V gave up 1 base and J gave up 9 bases, with 7 bases separating them. Germline V gives CDR1 LGHDT, CDR2 YNNKEL (reference sequence). This CDR3 spans 12 amino acids. CDR3 loop: CASSQAGSEQFF. CDR3 DNA sequence: TGTGCCAGCAGCCAAGCAGGGAGTGAGCAGTTCTTC.

This rearrangement joins TRBV12-5 to TRBJ2-1, with 8 bases matching TRBD1. V was clipped by 6 bases and J by 4 bases; unmatched bases: 8. Germline assignment: CDR1 LGHNT and CDR2 FRNRAP. The CDR3 runs 15 residues. The CDR3: CASGPGQGTYNEQFF. The CDR3 DNA follows: TGTGCTAGTGGCCCCGGACAGGGAACATACAATGAGCAGTTCTTC.

This clone was counted many times. J is TRBJ1-5 and V is TRBV4-2; D call uncertain. Germline V gene lookup returns CDR1 LGHNA and CDR2 YNFKEQ. The V end was cut by 4 bases, the J end by 0 bases, with 7 bases between. The CDR3 length is 14 residues. The CDR3 nucleotides read TGTGCCAGCAGCCCCCAATATAGCAATCAGCCCCAGCATTTT. Translation: CASSPQYSNQPQHF.

This clone was counted many times. The J gene is TRBJ1-2, the V gene TRBV2; no definite D call. The CDR3 totals 12 residues. In germline, CDR1 is SNHLY, CDR2 FYNNEI. V was clipped by 5 bases and J by 8 bases, with 12 bases between them. CDR3 DNA sequence: TGTGCCAGCAGTCCAGGAGCGGGAGGCTACACCTTC. Its translation: CASSPGAGGYTF.

J is TRBJ1-2 and V is TRBV18; D possibly corresponds to TRBD1 (5 bases). Per germline, CDR1 KGHSH and CDR2 LQKENI. Trimming shortened V by 8 bases and J by 3 bases, and 7 bases separated the two germline ends. The CDR3 loop spans 11 amino acids. The DNA of the CDR3 is TGTGCCAGCCAAGGGGACTATGGCTACACCTTC. Translated: CASQGDYGYTF.

This rearrangement joins TRBV6-2 or TRBV6-3 to TRBJ2-7, with D perhaps matching TRBD2 (5 bases). Per the germline V gene, CDR1 is MNHEY and CDR2 is SVGEGT. V was pared by 5 bases and J by 3 bases, with 14 bases between. This CDR3 contains 14 residues. CDR3 sequence: CASSQEDLHYEQYF. Here the CDR3 DNA reads TGTGCCAGCAGTCAGGAGGACTTGCACTACGAGCAGTACTTC.

This clone was picked up one time. This sequence joins TRBV9 and TRBJ2-5; a weak D match, TRBD2 (5 bases). Trimming took 1 base from V and 1 from J, leaving 8 bases between them. CDR1 and CDR2 from the germline V gene are SGDLS and YYNGEE. The CDR3 contains 14 residues. The CDR3 DNA reads TGTGCCAGCAGCGTAAGCGGTACCCAAGAGACCCAGTACTTC. Its protein is CASSVSGTQETQYF. The variable domain in full, with the rest retrieved from reference TRBV9 and TRBJ2-5, is DSGVTQTPKHLITATGQRVTLRCSPRSGDLSVYWYQQSLDQGLQFLIQYYNGEERAKGNILERFSAQQFPDLHSELNLSSLELGDSALYFCASSVSGTQETQYFGPGTRLLVL.

This clone came up once. The chain uses TRBV7-2 and TRBJ1-1; tentatively, D is TRBD1 (6 bases). CDR3 length: 15 residues. CDR1 is SGHTA, CDR2 FQGNSA, per germline. The V end was cut by 5 bases, the J end by 0 bases, with 13 bases between. CDR3 loop: CASSLQGSMNTEAFF. CDR3 DNA sequence: TGTGCCAGCAGCCTACAGGGCAGCATGAACACTGAAGCTTTCTTT.

This chain uses TRBV15 with TRBJ2-5, with D possibly being TRBD2 (6 bases). In germline, CDR1 is LNHNV, CDR2 YYDKDF (reference sequence). The V and J ends lost 7 bases and 5 bases respectively, with 17 bases between them. The CDR3 contains 14 residues. The CDR3 here is CATTQGGLAETQYF. Written as DNA, the CDR3 is TGTGCCACCACGCAGGGAGGTTTGGCGGAGACCCAGTACTTC.

The V gene is TRBV4-1, the J gene TRBJ2-1; no definite D call. The V end lost 6 bases, the J end lost 3 bases, and 6 bases lay between the germline ends. CDR1 MGHRA and CDR2 YSYEKL come from the germline V gene. The CDR3 covers 12 residues. This CDR3 is CASSGDYNEQFF. The CDR3 region has the DNA TGCGCCAGCAGTGGGGACTACAATGAGCAGTTCTTC.

The J gene is TRBJ2-7, the V gene TRBV5-4, with 8 bases identical to TRBD2. Germline CDR1 and CDR2: SGHNT and YYREEE (reference sequence). The CDR3 has 15 residues. V shed 2 bases, J shed 1 base, and the junction held 5 bases outside the gene matches. CDR3 protein: CASSFQAGGSYEQYF. In DNA form, the CDR3 reads TGTGCCAGCAGCTTCCAGGCGGGAGGTTCCTACGAGCAGTACTTC. The whole variable domain, remainder taken from reference TRBV5-4 and TRBJ2-7, is ETGVTQSPTHLIKTRGQQVTLRCSSQSGHNTVSWYQQALGQGPQFIFQYYREEENGRGNFPPRFSGLQFPNYSSELNVNALELDDSALYLCASSFQAGGSYEQYFGPGTRLTVT.

The chain combines TRBV5-8 with TRBJ1-6; 7 bases fit TRBD1. J was trimmed by 5 bases and V by 2 bases; bases with no gene match: 7. There are 16 residues in the CDR3. Germline-derived CDR1 and CDR2 are SGHTS and YDEGEE. CDR3 sequence reads: CASSFFPGQHNSPLHF. CDR3 in DNA: TGTGCCAGCAGCTTCTTCCCGGGACAGCATAATTCACCCCTCCACTTT.

The gene calls are TRBV4-3 and TRBJ1-2; 10 bases match TRBD1. The CDR3 is 15 residues long. Trimming cost V 1 base and J 6 bases; bases outside gene matches: 5. Germline assignment: CDR1 LGHNA and CDR2 YSLEER. The CDR3 bases are TGCGCCAGCAGCCAAGGACGGGACAGGGGTCATGGCTACACCTTC. It translates to CASSQGRDRGHGYTF.

The chain couples TRBV10-2 to TRBJ2-3; D is tentatively TRBD1 or TRBD2 (6 bases each). Germline V gene lookup returns CDR1 WSHSY and CDR2 SAAADI. This CDR3 comprises 16 residues. V shed 0 bases and J shed 1 base, with 11 bases lying between them. The CDR3 DNA reads as TGCGCCAGCAGTGAGTCCGGGGGCTTTGGCACAGATACGCAGTATTTT. It specifies CASSESGGFGTDTQYF.

This clone has at least ten counts. J is TRBJ1-2 and V is TRBV7-2; a weak D match, TRBD1 (5 bases). CDR3 length: 14 residues. The germline V and J ends were trimmed by 1 base and 8 bases, with 14 bases remaining between them. The germline V gene encodes CDR1 SGHTA and CDR2 FQGNSA. CDR3 loop: CASSLGGRRGGYTF. CDR3 coding DNA: TGTGCCAGCAGCTTAGGTGGCCGCCGGGGCGGCTACACCTTC.

The V and J genes are TRBV3-1 (or the pseudogene TRBV3-2) and TRBJ2-1; the match to TRBD2 covers 12 bases. Germline loops: CDR1 LGHDT, CDR2 YNNKEL (reference sequence). This CDR3 has 16 amino acids. After removal of 2 bases from V and 4 bases from J, the junction contained 3 bases not matched to a gene. This CDR3 reads CASSQLAGGAYNEQFF. The CDR3 DNA is TGTGCCAGCAGCCAACTAGCGGGAGGGGCGTACAATGAGCAGTTCTTC.

This clone was seen a few times. The chain has TRBV5-1 and TRBJ1-3; the D gene is possibly TRBD1 (6 bases). The CDR3 is made up of 13 amino acids. V dropped 5 bases and J dropped 6 bases, with 12 bases sitting between them. From germline, CDR1 is SGHRS and CDR2 YFSETQ. The CDR3 sequence is CASRQGPENTIYF. DNA of the CDR3: TGCGCCAGCAGACAGGGACCCGAAAACACCATATATTTT. The variable domain in full, with the rest retrieved from reference TRBV5-1 and TRBJ1-3, is KAGVTQTPRYLIKTRGQQVTLSCSPISGHRSVSWYQQTPGQGLQFLFEYFSETQRNKGNFPGRFSGRQFSNSRSEMNVSTLELGDSALYLCASRQGPENTIYFGEGSWLTVV.

This chain links TRBV25-1 with TRBJ1-1, with a possible D match to TRBD1 (5 bases). The CDR3 runs 14 residues. Trimming took 4 bases from V and 3 from J, leaving 12 bases between them. Germline V gene lookup returns CDR1 MGHDK and CDR2 SYGVNS. In DNA, the CDR3 is TGTGCCAGCAGTGTCCAGGGATCGTACACTGAAGCTTTCTTT. It specifies CASSVQGSYTEAFF.

The count of this clone is one. The J gene is TRBJ2-7, the V gene TRBV10-3, with 10 bases that match TRBD1. Germline CDR1 and CDR2: ENHRY and SYGVKD. The CDR3 is made up of 15 amino acids. With V trimmed by 10 bases and J by 3 bases, 12 bases remained unmatched. CDR3 bases: TGTGCCACCGACTCACCGGGACAGGGGAACTACGAGCAGTACTTC. Translation gives CATDSPGQGNYEQYF.

For this clone: Other DNA variants within this sample encode the same CDR3. The rearrangement links TRBV12-3 or TRBV12-4 to TRBJ1-5, with unresolved D. The CDR3 is 13 residues long. Deletions cut 3 bases from V and 6 bases from J, with 9 bases between. The CDR3 DNA reads TGTGCCAGCAGTTTGTCCGGAGGTCAGCCCCAGCATTTT. Protein: CASSLSGGQPQHF.

The chain carries TRBV24-1 and TRBJ2-1, with 8 nucleotides matching TRBD2. The CDR3 is made up of 16 amino acids. Germline CDR1 and CDR2: KGHDR and SFDVKD. The junction had 9 bases not matched to a gene; V was cut back by 5 bases and J by 4 bases. CDR3 sequence reads: CATSGPTSEIYNEQFF. The CDR3 DNA reads as TGTGCCACCAGTGGTCCGACTAGCGAGATTTACAATGAGCAGTTCTTC.